This TCR beta chain was retrieved from a study of early T cells in non-severe SARS-CoV-2 infection (dated by TCRdb to about 2021). Regarding the research as a whole: TCR sequencing used bulk RNA from unsorted whole blood, so alpha and beta chains could not be paired. Beyond this particular receptor, the publication reports: VDJdb matching was skewed toward anti-spike CD8 responses and likely underestimated virus-specific expansions, missing private and CD4 specificities.

This clonotype came up a few times. Its antigen is still unknown. Per-base qualities were not stored, and no clone one base away is much larger. A case-control design nested within a healthcare worker cohort in London, UK, was used, with weekly nasopharyngeal swab PCR tests and blood sampling performed. Healthcare workers were recruited during the week of the UK lockdown, between 23 and 31 March 2020, and followed weekly for up to roughly 15 weeks. The V end gives up 3 bases and the J end 6 bases, leaving 9 bases in the junction not matched to a gene. The CDR3 runs 14 amino acids, cysteine and phenylalanine included. The DNA shown is the 42-base CDR3, in frame from base 1. The germline V gene (reference sequence) specifies DFQATT as CDR1 and SNEGSKA as CDR2. Libraries were prepared through 5' RACE. The sequencer was a NextSeq 500. The TCR library protocol attached unique molecular identifiers to individual cDNA molecules to correct for sequencing error and PCR bias. Both TCR alpha and beta chains were sequenced, and tight co-correlation was observed between alpha and beta sequence abundances in each sample. The original methods were these. V gene, J gene and CDR3 annotation of TCR sequences was performed with Decombinator V4. TCRs were defined as expanded if a significant change between any two time points was detected under a Poisson model with p below 0.0001. TCR abundances were normalised to the total number of TCRs sequenced per sample and expressed as counts per million. MAIT TCRs were defined by TRAV1-2 paired with TRAJ12, TRAJ20 or TRAJ33, and iNKT TCRs by TRAV10 paired with TRAJ18. VDJdb, accessed 1 November 2021, was searched for CMV, EBV and SARS-CoV-2 annotated TCRs, excluding TCRs annotated for multiple antigens. The public sequencing data were trimmed at Q25 with fastp and processed into clonotypes with MiXCR by TCRdb, which kept only in-frame beta chains. CDR3 protein duplicates are merged, each entry listing the most common genes and DNA. TCRdb, not the original authors, processed these V and J calls. The sample data list 50,000 to 75,000 distinct CDR3 sequences, and more than 7% of these were observed just once. In total, the top ten clones hold 13% of the sample.

Specimen: whole blood, collected at baseline. The chain is assembled from TRBV20-1 and TRBJ2-7, and 9 junction bases match TRBD1. This TCR was sampled from an adult who was a healthcare worker with PCR-confirmed SARS-CoV-2 infection or an uninfected control (not recorded which). The DNA sequence reads TGCAGTGCTAGCCGGGACAGGGAGCTCGGCGAGCAGTACTTC. Translated, this gives CSASRDRELGEQYF.